This entry describes one TCR beta chain. V was pared by 5 bases and J by 4 bases, with 19 bases between. The CDR3 covers 16 residues. CDR1 and CDR2 from the germline V gene are MDHEN and SYDVKM. The data belong to a study of OX40 agonist ivuxolimab in advanced cancers. The repertoire was sequenced with immunoSEQ multiplex PCR; TCRdb's copy has only in-frame clones and lacks some. The data contain fewer than 25,000 clones, roughly four fifths of them singletons. Here the sequenced sample was CD4+ or CD8+ T cells sorted from blood, taken in a trial of the OX40 agonist ivuxolimab. The receptor was derived from an adult with an advanced solid tumor such as melanoma, head and neck, liver or kidney cancer. This sequence joins TRBV28 and TRBJ2-3; a possible D gene is TRBD2 (6 bases). The CDR3: CASSPVRGGMADTQYF. CDR3 DNA: TGTGCCAGCAGTCCAGTCCGTGGGGGGATGGCAGATACGCAGTATTTT.